This T cell receptor beta chain was identified in a study of CD8+ T cells in alopecia areata. Extraction and reverse transcription of RNA yielded cDNA as the sequencing template. The table came from immunoSEQ multiplex PCR; TCRdb's copy has only in-frame clones and leaves some out. In total the sample includes about 110,000 clones, none of them seen once. The CDR3 extends over 12 amino acids. Deletions cut 8 bases from V and 2 bases from J, with 11 bases between. The germline V gene encodes CDR1 NNHDY and CDR2 SYVADS. The table lists this clone with a few counts. Any gene name here is a mouse gene name. The CDR3 end is not reached by the read, which stops 4 residues before it; the germline J gene fills it in.

The sequencing sample was made of lesional skin. This chain links TRBV13-3 with TRBJ2-7; D is perhaps TRBD1 (6 bases). The clonotype was recovered from a C3H/HeJ mouse with alopecia areata. This strain has MHC haplotype H2-k. CDR3 bases read: TGTGCCAGTTCGGACAGTACCTAT. This encodes CASSDSTY. In full, the CDR3 is CASSDSTYEQYF.